This T cell receptor (beta chain) was recovered during a study of T cell changes during pregnancy in multiple sclerosis. V trimming: 5 bases; J trimming: 4 bases; junction bases outside the gene matches: 11. Germline lookup yields CDR1 PRHDT and CDR2 FYEKMQ (reference sequence). The CDR3 loop spans 17 amino acids. Method: immunoSEQ multiplex PCR; TCRdb's copy keeps in-frame clones and lacks some. This table holds 30,000 to 35,000 clones, less than 95% found once. The chain has TRBV13 and TRBJ2-3; 11 positions match TRBD2. The specimen comprised CD8+ T cells from peripheral blood mononuclear cells, sampled in the first trimester of pregnancy. The receptor was isolated from a female donor with multiple sclerosis, enrolled in a pregnancy study. CDR3 protein: CASSPTTSGSFSDTQYF. DNA for the CDR3: TGTGCCAGCAGCCCCACCACTAGCGGGAGCTTTTCAGATACGCAGTATTTT.